The T cell receptor (beta chain) under discussion was sequenced for a study of metastatic and nonmetastatic thyroid tumors. Background on the study: The study looked at repertoires side by side in blood and in tumor or nodule tissue from malignant and benign thyroid patients. Whole-study findings and limits: Significantly greater TCR beta diversity was reportedly found in malignant thyroid tumors than in benign nodules (in blood and tumor).

Germline CDR1 reads SSHAT; CDR2 reads FNYEAQ (reference sequence). The CDR3 consists of 13 residues. Authors' processing steps: Between-group CDR3 differences, defined by clinicopathological status, yielded a distant-metastasis classifier for papillary thyroid cancer. MiXCR re-clonotyped the PCR reads for TCRdb. These V and J calls are TCRdb output, not the study's own analysis. The sample carries about 82,000 clones, roughly an eighth recorded once. Comments on this clone: The antigen is not known. Being one base from a much bigger clone, this may be a read error.

Thyroid surgery was performed in patients who had received no treatment beforehand. The V call is TRBV7-7, the J call TRBJ2-3; D gene ambiguous. The source material was tumor tissue. This sequence was found in a female donor with papillary thyroid cancer or a benign thyroid nodule (not recorded which). Some clones in this sample may be carry-over from other donors' samples. The CDR3 spells CASIPLTLSTQYF. CDR3 DNA: TGTGCTAGCATCCCCCTGACTTTATCTACGCAGTATTTT.